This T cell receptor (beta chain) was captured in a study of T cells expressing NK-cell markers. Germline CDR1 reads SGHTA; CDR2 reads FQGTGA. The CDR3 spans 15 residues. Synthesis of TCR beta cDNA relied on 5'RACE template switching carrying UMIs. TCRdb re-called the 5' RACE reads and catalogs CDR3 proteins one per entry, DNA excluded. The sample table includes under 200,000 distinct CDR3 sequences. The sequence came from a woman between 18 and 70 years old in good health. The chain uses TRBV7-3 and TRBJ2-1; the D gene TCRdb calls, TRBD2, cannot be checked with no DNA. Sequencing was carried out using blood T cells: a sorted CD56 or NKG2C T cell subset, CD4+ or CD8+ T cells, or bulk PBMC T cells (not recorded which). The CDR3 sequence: CASSPASGSINEQFF.